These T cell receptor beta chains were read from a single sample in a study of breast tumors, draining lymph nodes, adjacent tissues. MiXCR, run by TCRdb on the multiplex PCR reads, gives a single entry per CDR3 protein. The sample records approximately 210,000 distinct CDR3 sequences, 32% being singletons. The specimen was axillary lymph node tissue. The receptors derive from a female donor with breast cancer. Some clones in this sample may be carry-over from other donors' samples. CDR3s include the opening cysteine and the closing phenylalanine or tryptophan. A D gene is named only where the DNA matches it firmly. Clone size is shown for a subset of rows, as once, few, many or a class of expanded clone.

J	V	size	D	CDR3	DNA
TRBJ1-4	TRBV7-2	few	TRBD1	CASSTYRGSNEKLFF	TGTGCCAGCAGCACATACAGGGGTTCTAATGAAAAACTGTTTTTT
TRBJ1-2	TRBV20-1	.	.	CSATRVYGYTF	TGCAGTGCCACTAGGGTATATGGCTACACCTTC
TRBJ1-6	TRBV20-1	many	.	CSVHGPFNSPLHF	TGCAGTGTCCACGGACCGTTTAATTCACCCCTCCACTTT
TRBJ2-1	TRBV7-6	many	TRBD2	CASSPGTSDYHGQFF	TGTGCCAGCAGCCCCGGGACTAGCGACTACCATGGGCAGTTCTTC
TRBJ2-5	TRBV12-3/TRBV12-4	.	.	CASTISGETQYF	TGTGCCAGCACCATCAGCGGGGAGACCCAGTACTTC
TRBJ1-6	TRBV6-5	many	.	CASSQTGLQNSPLHF	TGTGCCAGCAGTCAAACGGGACTCCAGAATTCACCCCTCCACTTT
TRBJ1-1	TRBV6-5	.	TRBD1	CASRDRGQGANTEAFF	TGTGCCAGCAGAGACCGGGGACAGGGGGCAAACACTGAAGCTTTCTTT
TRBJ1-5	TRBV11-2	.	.	CASSSDSKSNQPQHF	TGTGCCAGCAGCTCCGACAGTAAGAGCAATCAGCCCCAGCATTTT
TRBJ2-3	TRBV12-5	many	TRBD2	CASGLGLAGTDTQYF	TGTGCTAGTGGTTTGGGACTAGCGGGCACAGATACGCAGTATTTT
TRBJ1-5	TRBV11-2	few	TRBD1	CASSPGGDFRGETQHF	TGTGCCAGCAGCCCAGGGGGGGACTTTCGCGGGGAGACCCAGCATTTT
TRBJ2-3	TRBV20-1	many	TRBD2	CSARVAGVIDTQYF	TGCAGTGCTAGAGTCGCGGGAGTTATAGATACGCAGTATTTT
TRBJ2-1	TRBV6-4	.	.	CASSHSSNEQFF	TGTGCCAGCAGTCACTCTAGTAATGAGCAGTTCTTC
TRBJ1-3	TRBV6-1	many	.	CASSEASFSGNTIYF	TGTGCCAGCAGTGAAGCGAGCTTCTCTGGAAACACCATATATTTT
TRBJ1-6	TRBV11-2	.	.	CASRATETNNSPLRF	TGTGCCAGCAGAGCGACAGAAACAAATAATTCACCCCTCCGCTTT
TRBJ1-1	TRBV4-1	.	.	CASSLGLAGAEAFF	TGCGCCAGCAGCCTTGGACTAGCGGGGGCTGAAGCTTTCTTT
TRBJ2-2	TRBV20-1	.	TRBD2	CRRLAGGGAGELFF	TGCAGGAGACTAGCGGGGGGAGGCGCCGGGGAGCTGTTTTTT
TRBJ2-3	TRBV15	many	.	CATSRGGGGTDTQYF	TGTGCCACCAGCAGAGGCGGAGGGGGGACAGATACGCAGTATTTT
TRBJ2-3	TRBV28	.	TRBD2	CASSLIAGRTDTQYF	TGTGCCAGCAGTTTGATAGCGGGACGCACAGATACGCAGTATTTT
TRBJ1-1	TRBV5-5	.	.	CASSLARGSGTEAFF	TGTGCCAGCAGCTTGGCCCGGGGCTCGGGGACTGAAGCTTTCTTT
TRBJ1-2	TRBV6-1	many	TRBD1	CASSGTWGQTLSGYTF	TGTGCCAGCAGTGGGACTTGGGGACAGACCCTATCCGGCTACACCTTC
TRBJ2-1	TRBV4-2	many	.	CASSQGGDLSGEQFF	TGTGCCAGCAGCCAAGGGGGAGACCTTTCGGGGGAGCAGTTCTTC
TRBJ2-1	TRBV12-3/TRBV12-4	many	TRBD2	CASSRTSGRVYNEQFF	TGTGCCAGCAGTCGGACTAGCGGGAGGGTTTACAATGAGCAGTTCTTC
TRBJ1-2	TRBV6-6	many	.	CASSQGTIGYGYTF	TGTGCCAGCAGTCAGGGGACAATAGGGTATGGCTACACCTTC
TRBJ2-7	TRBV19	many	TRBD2	CASTPRTTGTSGTEQYF	TGTGCCAGTACCCCAAGGACAACCGGGACTAGCGGGACCGAGCAGTACTTC
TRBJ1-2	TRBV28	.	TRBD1	CASSLLTGVEGYTF	TGTGCCAGCAGTTTGTTGACAGGGGTGGAGGGCTACACCTTC